A single sample gave rise to the 21 T cell receptor beta chains below, sequenced in a study of OX40 agonist ivuxolimab in advanced cancers. The library was obtained by the immunoSEQ multiplex PCR assay. TCRdb limited this immuneACCESS table to in-frame rearrangements with V and J called. A share of clones is missing; checked studies link under half to unresolved V genes, and the rest is unexplained. The sample table lists around 82,000 clones, around 90% of them with a count of one. The ten largest make up approximately 0.71% of the sample. The sample here was CD4+ or CD8+ T cells sorted from blood, taken in a trial of the OX40 agonist ivuxolimab. The source is an adult with an advanced solid tumor such as melanoma, head and neck, liver or kidney cancer.

V is TRBV7-9 and J is TRBJ1-4; 7 bases fit TRBD1. CDR3 length: 14 residues. The trim removed 4 bases at V and 8 bases at J, leaving 7 bases unmatched. Germline lookup yields CDR1 SEHNR and CDR2 FQNEAQ (reference sequence). The CDR3, as DNA: TGTGCCAGCAGCTCCGACAGGGTGGAGGAAAAACTGTTTTTT. This sequence encodes CASSSDRVEEKLFF.

The V and J genes are TRBV15 and TRBJ2-3; 10 bases map to TRBD2. The germline V gene has CDR1 LNHNV and CDR2 YYDKDF (reference sequence). Trimming took 1 base from V and 4 from J; bases not matched to a gene: 8. This CDR3 has 17 amino acids. The DNA of the CDR3 is TGTGCCACCAGCAGAGGAAGCGGGAGGGCCCAGCCAGATACGCAGTATTTT. This codes for CATSRGSGRAQPDTQYF. Combining the CDR3 with reference TRBV15 and TRBJ2-3 gives the whole variable domain DAMVIQNPRYQVTQFGKPVTLSCSQTLNHNVMYWYQQKSSQAPKLLFHYYDKDFNNEADTPDNFQSRRPNTSFCFLDIRSPGLGDTAMYLCATSRGSGRAQPDTQYFGPGTRLTVL.

The V and J genes are TRBV7-3 and TRBJ1-2; possible D gene TRBD1, 5 bases. Germline lookup yields CDR1 SGHTA and CDR2 FQGTGA. The CDR3 length is 14 residues. V dropped 2 bases and J dropped 0 bases, with 7 bases sitting between them. The CDR3 region is CASSLDRTNYGYTF. CDR3 DNA: TGTGCCAGCAGCTTAGACAGAACTAACTATGGCTACACCTTC.

This clone was found once. CDR3 residues: CASRFTGSYEQYF. For the CDR3, the DNA is TGTGCCAGCAGGTTCACAGGATCCTACGAGCAGTACTTC. The chain carries TRBV7-3 and TRBJ2-7; D might be TRBD1 (5 bases). V was clipped by 6 bases and J by 1 base, with 10 bases between them. CDR1 and CDR2 from the germline V gene are SGHTA and FQGTGA. The CDR3 consists of 13 residues.

This chain uses TRBV9 with TRBJ2-1; D is undetermined. Germline lookup yields CDR1 SGDLS and CDR2 YYNGEE. The CDR3 extends over 14 amino acids. V was shortened by 1 base and J by 8 bases, with 13 bases between the two germline ends. As DNA, the CDR3 is TGTGCCAGCAGCGTACTAGTTGAGCCCTATGAGCAGTTCTTC. Its protein is CASSVLVEPYEQFF.

This clone showed up just a few times. The rearrangement links TRBV10-2 to TRBJ1-2; D is undetermined. The CDR3 consists of 12 residues. Germline V lookup: CDR1 WSHSY, CDR2 SAAADI. The V end was cut by 3 bases, the J end by 5 bases, with 7 bases between. The CDR3, as DNA: TGCGCCAGCAGTGAAAGGACGTATGGCTACACCTTC. Translation gives CASSERTYGYTF.

There are a few counts of this clone. V usage is TRBV15 and J usage is TRBJ2-3, with unresolved D. Germline CDR1 reads LNHNV; CDR2 reads YYDKDF (reference sequence). This CDR3 spans 13 amino acids. V lost 0 bases and J lost 6, with 7 bases in between. The CDR3 sequence: CATSRDLGDTQYF. The CDR3 DNA reads TGTGCCACCAGCAGAGATCTCGGGGATACGCAGTATTTT.

V gene TRBV29-1 combines with J gene TRBJ2-1, with TRBD2 matching over 11 bases. With 6 bases clipped from V and 5 bases from J, the junction kept 9 bases outside the gene matches. The CDR3 is 15 amino acids. CDR1 and CDR2 from the germline V gene are SQVTM and ANQGSEA. The CDR3: CSVMTSGIGNNEQFF. In nucleotides, the CDR3 is TGCAGCGTAATGACTAGCGGGATCGGGAACAATGAGCAGTTCTTC.

V and J are TRBV2 and TRBJ1-3; D ambiguous. The CDR3 length is 12 residues. The V end lost 7 bases, the J end lost 6 bases, and 10 bases lay between the germline ends. Germline V lookup: CDR1 SNHLY, CDR2 FYNNEI. The CDR3 DNA reads TGTGCCAGCAATGGGAACGAAAACACCATATATTTT. Translated, it gives CASNGNENTIYF.

V usage is TRBV7-9 and J usage is TRBJ2-1, with TRBD1 identical over 9 bases. With 7 bases clipped from V and 8 bases from J, the junction kept 15 bases outside the gene matches. Germline CDR1 reads SEHNR; CDR2 reads FQNEAQ (reference sequence). CDR3 length: 16 amino acids. In DNA, the CDR3 is TGTGCCAGCACTGAGACAGGGGGTAGTCGACACTATGAGCAGTTCTTC. Encoded protein: CASTETGGSRHYEQFF.

This chain joins TRBV4-3 and TRBJ1-3, with D uncertain. Germline lookup yields CDR1 LGHNA and CDR2 YSLEER. The V gene lost 0 bases and the J gene lost 3 bases, with 9 bases spanning the gap. The CDR3 has 15 residues. Here the CDR3 DNA reads TGCGCCAGCAGCCAAGACGGGCAGCTTGGAAACACCATATATTTT. Protein sequence: CASSQDGQLGNTIYF.

The chain uses TRBV7-9 and TRBJ1-1, with D perhaps matching TRBD1 (5 bases). The CDR3 extends over 13 amino acids. Germline V lookup: CDR1 SEHNR, CDR2 FQNEAQ (reference sequence). Trimming pared 5 bases from V and 8 bases from J, leaving 15 bases between. The CDR3, as DNA: TGTGCCAGCAGCCTAATGGGGGAAGGAGAAGCTTTCTTT. This codes for CASSLMGEGEAFF.

This clone was observed once. The gene calls are TRBV5-3 and TRBJ2-7; D is unresolved. TRBV5-3 is an ORF for which the function is uncertain. V gave up 1 base and J gave up 9 bases, with 5 bases separating them. The CDR3 is 10 amino acids. DNA of the CDR3: TGTGCCAGAAGCTTGTTTTCGCAGTACTTC. Encoded protein: CARSLFSQYF.

The chain has TRBV4-3 and TRBJ2-2; weak D call: TRBD1 (6 bases). CDR1 is LGHNA, CDR2 YSLEER, per germline. V shed 0 bases and J shed 7 bases, with 12 bases lying between them. The CDR3 is made up of 15 amino acids. This CDR3 is CASSQDSRGSGELFF. As DNA, the CDR3 is TGCGCCAGCAGCCAAGATAGTAGGGGGAGCGGGGAGCTGTTTTTT.

V and J are TRBV30 and TRBJ1-6; the D gene is possibly TRBD1 (5 bases). CDR1 GTSNPN and CDR2 SVGIG come from the germline V gene (reference sequence). V lost 6 bases and J lost 0, with 15 bases in between. The CDR3 has 16 residues. Written as DNA, the CDR3 is TGTGCCTGCCATTCCGAGGGGAGCTCCTATAATTCACCCCTCCACTTT. This encodes CACHSEGSSYNSPLHF.

This clone was seen just once. The CDR3 here is CASSEQYTGELFF. The CDR3 DNA follows: TGTGCCAGCAGTGAACAGTACACCGGGGAGCTGTTTTTT. The chain carries TRBV7-8 and TRBJ2-2, with D unresolved. CDR3 length equals 13 residues. Trimming took 6 bases from V and 3 from J, leaving 8 bases between them. Germline CDR1 is SGHVS and CDR2 is FQNEAQ.

This clone came up a few times. V usage is TRBV29-1 and J usage is TRBJ1-2, with D perhaps matching TRBD1 (6 bases). The CDR3 sequence is 12 residues long. Germline values: CDR1 SQVTM, CDR2 ANQGSEA. Trimming removed 7 bases from V and 4 bases from J, with 13 bases in between. The CDR3: CSATQGRYGYTF. DNA for the CDR3: TGCAGCGCAACCCAGGGGCGCTATGGCTACACCTTC. The full variable domain, rest sourced from reference TRBV29-1 and TRBJ1-2, is SAVISQKPSRDICQRGTSLTIQCQVDSQVTMMFWYRQQPGQSLTLIATANQGSEATYESGFVIDKFPISRPNLTFSTLTVSNMSPEDSSIYLCSATQGRYGYTFGSGTRLTVV.

The CDR3 region has the DNA TGTGCCATCAGTGGAATAGGGGAAAATCAGCCCCAGCATTTT. It translates to CAISGIGENQPQHF. The chain uses TRBV10-3 and TRBJ1-5; possible D gene TRBD1, 5 bases. V lost 4 bases and J lost 4, with 11 bases in between. This CDR3 comprises 14 residues. The germline gives CDR1 ENHRY, CDR2 SYGVKD.

The chain employs TRBV28 and TRBJ2-7, with D perhaps matching TRBD1 or TRBD2 (5 bases each). V lost 6 bases and J lost 0, with 15 bases in between. CDR3 length equals 15 residues. CDR1 MDHEN and CDR2 SYDVKM come from the germline V gene. CDR3 loop: CASRAGASFSYEQYF. CDR3 DNA sequence: TGTGCCAGCAGGGCTGGGGCTAGCTTCTCCTACGAGCAGTACTTC.

The rearrangement joins TRBV7-9 to TRBJ2-7; the D gene is possibly TRBD1 (5 bases). Trimming cost V 7 bases and J 7 bases, with 17 bases left between them. This CDR3 comprises 13 residues. Germline V CDR1 and CDR2: SEHNR, FQNEAQ (reference sequence). CDR3 in amino acids: CASTSLDTREQYF. The CDR3 coding sequence is TGTGCCAGCACTTCGTTGGACACAAGGGAGCAGTACTTC.

The chain uses TRBV18 and TRBJ2-2, with D unclear. CDR1 and CDR2 from the germline V gene are KGHSH and LQKENI. Trimming shortened V by 3 bases and J by 8 bases, and 13 bases separated the two germline ends. There are 14 residues in the CDR3. CDR3 loop: CASSPRRDGGELFF. CDR3 sequence (DNA): TGTGCCAGCTCACCCCGGCGAGATGGTGGGGAGCTGTTTTTT.